These 17 T cell receptor beta chains were sequenced from one sample in a study of T cell responses to AZD1222 COVID-19 vaccine. The method was immunoSEQ multiplex PCR; TCRdb's version includes in-frame clones alone and lacks a portion of them. The sample lists under 150,000 clones; over 90% were seen once. The sample was peripheral blood, taken on day 0 of AZD1222 vaccination. The receptors shown here come from an adult in good health.

The genes are TRBV6-2 or TRBV6-3 and TRBJ2-5; D unresolved. This CDR3 comprises 15 residues. Germline V gene lookup returns CDR1 MNHEY and CDR2 SVGEGT. Trimming left V 0 bases short and J 2 bases short, with 10 bases between. This chain's CDR3 is CASSYSKRVQETQYF. The CDR3 nucleotides read TGTGCCAGCAGTTACTCCAAAAGAGTTCAAGAGACCCAGTACTTC.

A few counts support this clone. The V and J genes are TRBV6-5 and TRBJ2-2; D gene unclear. The germline CDR1 and CDR2 sequences are MNHEY and SVGAGI. The CDR3 spans 11 residues. V gave up 2 bases and J gave up 7 bases, with 2 bases separating them. The DNA of the CDR3 is TGTGCCAGCAGTTACGTCGGGGAGCTGTTTTTT. Encoded protein: CASSYVGELFF.

V and J are TRBV30 and TRBJ1-6; unclear D gene. The CDR3 length is 13 residues. Trimming left V 2 bases short and J 13 bases short, with 15 bases between. The germline V gene encodes CDR1 GTSNPN and CDR2 SVGIG (reference sequence). The chain's CDR3 is CAWSLGAGGPLHF. For the CDR3, the DNA is TGTGCCTGGAGTCTTGGCGCCGGCGGGCCCCTCCACTTT.

The chain uses TRBV4-2 and TRBJ2-1; D not certain. The CDR3 contains 12 residues. The V gene lost 0 bases and the J gene lost 10 bases, with 7 bases spanning the gap. From germline, CDR1 is LGHNA and CDR2 YNFKEQ. CDR3 sequence (DNA): TGTGCCAGCAGCCAAGATTGGAGAGAGCAGTTCTTC. Its translation is CASSQDWREQFF.

V usage is TRBV7-2 and J usage is TRBJ1-2; D call uncertain. Germline V gene sequence: CDR1 SGHTA, CDR2 FQGNSA. V was cut by 5 bases and J by 4 bases, with 14 bases left in between. CDR3 length: 14 amino acids. The CDR3 sequence is CASSAPHQGYGYTF. Here the CDR3 DNA reads TGTGCCAGCAGCGCCCCTCACCAAGGCTATGGCTACACCTTC.

The V gene is TRBV27, the J gene TRBJ2-5; D unresolved. The V end was cut by 3 bases, the J end by 0 bases, with 11 bases between. This CDR3 is 15 amino acids long. Germline CDR1 and CDR2: MNHEY and SMNVEV (reference sequence). CDR3 region: CASSFLSGNQETQYF. For the CDR3, the DNA is TGTGCCAGCAGTTTTCTCTCTGGTAACCAAGAGACCCAGTACTTC.

The J gene is TRBJ2-3, the V gene TRBV7-3, with 12 bases aligning to TRBD2. Trimming took 4 bases from V and 2 from J; bases not matched to a gene: 10. Germline V lookup: CDR1 SGHTA, CDR2 FQGTGA. There are 18 residues in the CDR3. DNA of the CDR3: TGTGCCAGCAGCTCCACTAGCGGGGGGCCTGCCTACACAGATACGCAGTATTTT. The encoded protein is CASSSTSGGPAYTDTQYF.

The chain carries TRBV6-6 and TRBJ2-7; 7 nucleotides agree with TRBD1. The ends lost 5 bases at V and 3 bases at J; junction bases unmatched: 7. Germline V lookup: CDR1 MNHNY, CDR2 SVGAGI (reference sequence). The CDR3 spans 14 residues. The CDR3 loop is CASSADWDSYEQYF. The CDR3 bases are TGTGCCAGCAGTGCTGATTGGGACAGCTACGAGCAGTACTTC.

The rearrangement uses TRBV28 and TRBJ2-1; TRBD2 matches at 8 bases. This CDR3 spans 16 amino acids. Germline V gene data show CDR1 as MDHEN and CDR2 as SYDVKM. V shed 1 base, J shed 8 bases, and the junction held 10 bases outside the gene matches. The chain's CDR3 is CASSLSVAGKSYEQFF. Written as DNA, the CDR3 is TGTGCCAGCAGTTTATCTGTAGCGGGAAAGTCCTATGAGCAGTTCTTC.

The chain recombines TRBV7-2 with TRBJ1-6, with D maybe TRBD1 (5 bases). The CDR3 totals 18 residues. The V and J ends lost 0 bases and 0 bases respectively, with 12 bases between them. Germline V gene lookup returns CDR1 SGHTA and CDR2 FQGNSA. CDR3 in DNA: TGTGCCAGCAGCTTAGCTCAAAGACAGAGCTCCTATAATTCACCCCTCCACTTT. Its translation is CASSLAQRQSSYNSPLHF.

The V gene is TRBV9, the J gene TRBJ1-5; D gene ambiguous. Germline CDR1 and CDR2: SGDLS and YYNGEE. The CDR3 sequence is 14 residues long. V shed 7 bases and J shed 2 bases, with 13 bases lying between them. CDR3 nucleotides: TGTGCCAGCGCCCGAGAGGGAGGCAATCAGCCCCAGCATTTT. Translating it yields CASAREGGNQPQHF. The full variable domain, rest sourced from reference TRBV9 and TRBJ1-5, is DSGVTQTPKHLITATGQRVTLRCSPRSGDLSVYWYQQSLDQGLQFLIQYYNGEERAKGNILERFSAQQFPDLHSELNLSSLELGDSALYFCASAREGGNQPQHFGDGTRLSIL.

V and J are TRBV28 and TRBJ2-5, with 13 bases lining up with TRBD2. CDR1 is MDHEN, CDR2 SYDVKM, per germline. J gave up 3 bases and V 1 base, and 8 bases lay outside the gene matches. The length of the CDR3 is 18 residues. CDR3 residues: CASSLLGLAGEREETQYF. In DNA form, the CDR3 reads TGTGCCAGCAGTTTATTAGGACTAGCGGGAGAAAGGGAAGAGACCCAGTACTTC.

This chain joins TRBV7-7 and TRBJ2-7, with no clear D. The CDR3 totals 15 residues. Germline V CDR1 and CDR2: SSHAT, FNYEAQ (reference sequence). V dropped 5 bases and J dropped 1 base, with 15 bases sitting between them. This chain's CDR3 is CASSPEAGPSYEQYF. The CDR3, as DNA: TGTGCCAGCAGCCCAGAAGCAGGACCGTCCTACGAGCAGTACTTC.

The V gene is TRBV28, the J gene TRBJ1-4, with 8 bases fitting TRBD1. Germline CDR1 and CDR2: MDHEN and SYDVKM. The CDR3 totals 14 residues. V lost 6 bases, J lost 4 bases, and 4 bases stayed unmatched. In DNA, the CDR3 is TGTGCCAGCAGGCCGGGACAGGTTAATGAAAAACTGTTTTTT. Amino acids: CASRPGQVNEKLFF.

The chain employs TRBV27 and TRBJ2-7; no clear D. Germline values: CDR1 MNHEY, CDR2 SMNVEV (reference sequence). V was shortened by 1 base and J by 0 bases, with 10 bases between the two germline ends. The CDR3 totals 15 residues. This CDR3 is CASSLYGGSSYEQYF. The CDR3 region has the DNA TGTGCCAGCAGTTTATATGGCGGATCCTCCTACGAGCAGTACTTC.

The gene calls are TRBV19 and TRBJ1-3, with D unresolved. Germline V gene sequence: CDR1 LNHDA, CDR2 SQIVND (reference sequence). The CDR3 runs to 16 residues. V lost 1 base, J lost 0 bases, and 10 bases lay in between. The CDR3 bases are TGTGCCAGTAGTATAGCGGTGGGATTCTCTGGAAACACCATATATTTT. Its translation is CASSIAVGFSGNTIYF. The variable domain in full, completed from reference TRBV19 and TRBJ1-3, reads DGGITQSPKYLFRKEGQNVTLSCEQNLNHDAMYWYRQDPGQGLRLIYYSQIVNDFQKGDIAEGYSVSREKKESFPLTVTSAQKNPTAFYLCASSIAVGFSGNTIYFGEGSWLTVV.

The rearrangement joins TRBV11-2 to TRBJ1-2, with 8 positions matching TRBD1. J was trimmed by 5 bases and V by 2 bases; bases with no gene match: 16. The length of the CDR3 is 18 residues. CDR1 SGHAT and CDR2 FQNNGV come from the germline V gene. The CDR3 reads CASSLSRGRAGQEYGYTF. The DNA for the CDR3 is TGTGCCAGCAGCTTAAGCCGGGGCCGAGCGGGACAGGAATATGGCTACACCTTC.